One and the same sample provided the 14 T cell receptor beta chains below, sequenced in a study of cytomegalovirus exposure and HLA in healthy donors. Researchers ran the PCR with 60 Vbeta and 13 Jbeta primers. Method: immunoSEQ multiplex PCR; TCRdb's copy keeps in-frame clones and lacks some. In the table there are 65,000 to 95,000 clones, about three quarters of which are singletons. The sample taken for sequencing was PBMCs. These TCRs come from a male donor in good health and CMV-seropositive.

Remarks on this clone: The sample carries other DNA sequences with the same CDR3. V and J are TRBV5-4 and TRBJ2-7, with 8 bases identical to TRBD1. Trimming took 5 bases from V and 4 from J; bases not matched to a gene: 8. From germline, CDR1 is SGHNT and CDR2 YYREEE (reference sequence). This CDR3 has 14 residues. DNA of the CDR3: TGTGCCAGCAGACCGGACAGGGCATCATACGAGCAGTACTTC. Protein: CASRPDRASYEQYF.

The rearrangement joins TRBV7-8 to TRBJ2-7, with a tentative D call TRBD1 (5 bases). Trimming stripped 1 base from V and 7 bases from J, with 14 bases between. Germline CDR1 SGHVS, CDR2 FQNEAQ. The CDR3 contains 14 residues. CDR3 region: CASSLGVGQAEQYF. CDR3 sequence (DNA): TGTGCCAGCAGCTTAGGGGTGGGGCAGGCGGAGCAGTACTTC.

The genes are TRBV11-2 and TRBJ2-5; possibly TRBD1 for D (7 bases). V was clipped by 1 base and J by 5 bases, with 17 bases between them. Germline loops: CDR1 SGHAT, CDR2 FQNNGV. This CDR3 spans 16 amino acids. In DNA, the CDR3 is TGTGCCAGCAGCTTAGCGGGACGGACAGGAGGGGAGACCCAGTACTTC. Translation gives CASSLAGRTGGETQYF.

The genes are TRBV4-2 and TRBJ1-5; a weak D match, TRBD1 (5 bases). This CDR3 has 15 residues. V lost 1 base to trimming and J lost 4 bases, with 11 bases between them. Germline assignment: CDR1 LGHNA and CDR2 YNFKEQ. Here the CDR3 DNA reads TGTGCCAGCAGCCAAGCCGGGGGGGTTAATCAGCCCCAGCATTTT. It yields the protein CASSQAGGVNQPQHF.

This chain connects TRBV5-1 to TRBJ2-5; no definite D call. Germline V lookup: CDR1 SGHRS, CDR2 YFSETQ. The V end was cut by 4 bases, the J end by 2 bases, with 9 bases between. The CDR3 extends over 13 amino acids. The CDR3 protein is CASSGQPQETQYF. Here the CDR3 DNA reads TGCGCCAGCAGCGGGCAGCCGCAAGAGACCCAGTACTTC.

The V call is TRBV6-5, the J call TRBJ1-1, with 7 nucleotides matching TRBD1. CDR1 is MNHEY and CDR2 is SVGAGI in the germline V gene. With 5 bases clipped from V and 7 bases from J, the junction kept 10 bases outside the gene matches. The CDR3 runs 14 residues. DNA for the CDR3: TGTGCCAGCAGTAACGACAGGGTATATGGTGAAGCTTTCTTT. Its protein product is CASSNDRVYGEAFF.

V and J are TRBV7-2 and TRBJ2-7; no definite D call. CDR3 length equals 12 residues. From germline, CDR1 is SGHTA and CDR2 FQGNSA. Trimming pared 5 bases from V and 0 bases from J, leaving 5 bases between. CDR3 sequence: CASSRSSYEQYF. In DNA, the CDR3 is TGTGCCAGCAGCCGGAGCTCCTACGAGCAGTACTTC.

The CDR3 region is CASSIGQGGRTNTEAFF. The CDR3 region has the DNA TGTGCCAGTAGTATAGGACAGGGGGGACGGACGAACACTGAAGCTTTCTTT. The V and J genes are TRBV19 and TRBJ1-1, with 9 bases fitting TRBD1. The CDR3 spans 17 residues. CDR1 and CDR2 (germline): LNHDA, SQIVND (reference sequence). The junction had 7 bases not matched to a gene; V was cut back by 1 base and J by 1 base.

This clone was counted once. This sequence joins TRBV7-8 and TRBJ2-5; D remains unclear. The ends were cut back, 6 bases at V and 7 bases at J, with 18 bases in the middle. This CDR3 is built from 14 residues. Germline-derived CDR1 and CDR2 are SGHVS and FQNEAQ. Here the CDR3 reads CASSSALVAGTQYF. The CDR3 DNA reads TGTGCCAGCAGTTCAGCACTGGTAGCCGGGACCCAGTACTTC.

A word on this clone: Other DNA sequences in the same sample also yield this CDR3. V and J are TRBV18 and TRBJ2-5; the D gene is possibly TRBD2 (6 bases). There are 14 residues in the CDR3. Per the germline V gene, CDR1 is KGHSH and CDR2 is LQKENI. V lost 3 bases, J lost 4 bases, and 12 bases lay in between. CDR3 loop: CASSPLGGGETQYF. The CDR3 DNA follows: TGTGCCAGCTCACCCTTGGGGGGAGGAGAGACCCAGTACTTC.

This clone was recorded a few times. V is TRBV2 and J is TRBJ2-7; 10 nucleotides agree with TRBD2. The V and J ends lost 2 bases and 3 bases, in that order; junction bases with no gene match: 4. This CDR3 has 15 residues. Germline CDR1 reads SNHLY; CDR2 reads FYNNEI. CDR3 amino acids: CASSELASGSYEQYF. The CDR3, as DNA: TGTGCCAGCAGTGAATTGGCTAGCGGGAGCTACGAGCAGTACTTC.

The chain carries TRBV6-1 and TRBJ2-4; D is possibly TRBD1 (6 bases). The CDR3 is 13 amino acids. Germline CDR1 MNHNS, CDR2 SASEGT. Trimming took 9 bases from V and 7 from J, leaving 16 bases between them. The CDR3 loop is CARRGKGMNIQYF. In nucleotides, the CDR3 is TGTGCCAGGAGGGGGAAGGGAATGAACATTCAGTACTTC.

The genes are TRBV10-2 and TRBJ2-5; 11 bases line up with TRBD2. Germline V gene lookup returns CDR1 WSHSY and CDR2 SAAADI. Trimming cost V 10 bases and J 2 bases; bases outside gene matches: 12. The CDR3 consists of 16 residues. CDR3 loop: CATAQPGLADQETQYF. The CDR3, as DNA: TGCGCCACTGCACAACCGGGACTAGCGGATCAAGAGACCCAGTACTTC.

This clone was observed once. The chain is built from TRBV6-1 and TRBJ1-5, with 8 nucleotides matching TRBD1. Germline CDR1 reads MNHNS; CDR2 reads SASEGT. This CDR3 region has 13 residues. V lost 11 bases to trimming and J lost 4 bases; unmatched junction nucleotides: 7. The CDR3 DNA reads TGTGCCGGGGGACAGGTTGGGAATCAGCCCCAGCATTTT. Translating gives CAGGQVGNQPQHF.